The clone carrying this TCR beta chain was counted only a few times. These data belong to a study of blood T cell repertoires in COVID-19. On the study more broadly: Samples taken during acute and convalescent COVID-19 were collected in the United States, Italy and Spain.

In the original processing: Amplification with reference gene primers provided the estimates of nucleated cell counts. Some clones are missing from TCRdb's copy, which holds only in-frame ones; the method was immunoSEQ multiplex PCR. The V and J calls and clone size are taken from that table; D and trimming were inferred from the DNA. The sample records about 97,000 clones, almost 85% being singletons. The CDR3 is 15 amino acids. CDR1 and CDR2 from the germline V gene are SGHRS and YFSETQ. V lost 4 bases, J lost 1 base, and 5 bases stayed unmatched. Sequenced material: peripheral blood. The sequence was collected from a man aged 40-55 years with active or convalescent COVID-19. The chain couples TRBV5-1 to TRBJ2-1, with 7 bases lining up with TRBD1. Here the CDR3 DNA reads TGCGCCAGCAGCCTGATGACAGGGTCCTACAATGAGCAGTTCTTC. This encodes CASSLMTGSYNEQFF.